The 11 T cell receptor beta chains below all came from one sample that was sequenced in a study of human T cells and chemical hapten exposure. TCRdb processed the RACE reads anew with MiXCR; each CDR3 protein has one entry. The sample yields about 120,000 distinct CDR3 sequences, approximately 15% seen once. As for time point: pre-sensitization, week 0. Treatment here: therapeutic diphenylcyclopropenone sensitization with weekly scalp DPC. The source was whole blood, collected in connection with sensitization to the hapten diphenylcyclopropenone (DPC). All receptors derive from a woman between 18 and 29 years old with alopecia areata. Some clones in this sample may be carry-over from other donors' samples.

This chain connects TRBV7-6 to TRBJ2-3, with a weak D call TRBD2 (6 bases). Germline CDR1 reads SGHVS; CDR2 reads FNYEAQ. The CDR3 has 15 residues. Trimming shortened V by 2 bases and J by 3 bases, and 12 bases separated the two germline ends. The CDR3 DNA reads TGTGCCAGCAGCTTAAGCGGGCAAAGGACAGATACGCAGTATTTT. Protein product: CASSLSGQRTDTQYF.

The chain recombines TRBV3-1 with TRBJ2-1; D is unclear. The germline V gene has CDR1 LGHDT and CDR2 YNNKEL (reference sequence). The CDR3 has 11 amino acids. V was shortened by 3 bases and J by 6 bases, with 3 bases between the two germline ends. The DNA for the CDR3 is TGTGCCAGCAGCCAGCTCAATGAGCAGTTCTTC. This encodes CASSQLNEQFF.

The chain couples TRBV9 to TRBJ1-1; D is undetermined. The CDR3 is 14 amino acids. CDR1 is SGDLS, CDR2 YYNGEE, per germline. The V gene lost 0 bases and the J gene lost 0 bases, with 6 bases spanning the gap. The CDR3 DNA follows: TGTGCCAGCAGCGTAGCTGCCGTGAACACTGAAGCTTTCTTT. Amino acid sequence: CASSVAAVNTEAFF. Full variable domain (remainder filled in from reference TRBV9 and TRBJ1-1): DSGVTQTPKHLITATGQRVTLRCSPRSGDLSVYWYQQSLDQGLQFLIQYYNGEERAKGNILERFSAQQFPDLHSELNLSSLELGDSALYFCASSVAAVNTEAFFGQGTRLTVV.

CDR3 protein: CASSLVRGEPKNIQYF. The CDR3 DNA reads as TGTGCCAGCAGCTTAGTTAGAGGGGAGCCCAAAAACATTCAGTACTTC. This chain uses TRBV7-2 with TRBJ2-4; TRBD1 or TRBD2 may be the D gene (5 bases each). This CDR3 comprises 16 residues. CDR1 is SGHTA and CDR2 is FQGNSA in the germline V gene. Trimming took off 1 base at V and 2 bases at J, with 12 bases between the two ends.

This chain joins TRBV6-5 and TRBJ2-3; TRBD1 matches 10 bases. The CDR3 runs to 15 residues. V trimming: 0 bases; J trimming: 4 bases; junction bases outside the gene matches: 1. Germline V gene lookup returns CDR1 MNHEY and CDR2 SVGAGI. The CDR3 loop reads CASSYSTGGADTQYF. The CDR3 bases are TGTGCCAGCAGTTACTCGACAGGGGGCGCAGATACGCAGTATTTT.

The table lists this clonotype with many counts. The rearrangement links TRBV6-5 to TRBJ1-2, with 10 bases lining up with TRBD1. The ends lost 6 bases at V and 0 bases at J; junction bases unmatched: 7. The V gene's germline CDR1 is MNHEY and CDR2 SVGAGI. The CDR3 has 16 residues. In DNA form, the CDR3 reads TGTGCCAGCAGAACCGGGACAGGGGTCCCTAACTATGGCTACACCTTC. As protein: CASRTGTGVPNYGYTF.

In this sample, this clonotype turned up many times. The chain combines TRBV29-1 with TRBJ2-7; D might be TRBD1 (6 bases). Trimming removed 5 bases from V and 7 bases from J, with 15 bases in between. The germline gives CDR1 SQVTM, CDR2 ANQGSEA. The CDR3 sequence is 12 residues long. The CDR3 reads CSVSQGNWEQYF. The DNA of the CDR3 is TGCAGCGTTTCACAGGGTAATTGGGAGCAGTACTTC.

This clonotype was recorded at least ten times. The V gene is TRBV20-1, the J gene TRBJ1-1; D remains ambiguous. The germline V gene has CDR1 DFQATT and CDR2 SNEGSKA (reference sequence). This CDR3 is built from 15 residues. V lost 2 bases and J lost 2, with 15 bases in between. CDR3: CSARYKSFANTEAFF. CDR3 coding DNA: TGCAGTGCTAGATACAAGTCATTTGCAAACACTGAAGCTTTCTTT.

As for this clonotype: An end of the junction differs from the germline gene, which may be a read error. The CDR3 DNA reads TGTGTCAGCTTCCGGACCGATGGAAACACCATATATTTT. Translated: CVSFRTDGNTIYF. The chain recombines TRBV5-5 with TRBJ1-3; D is ambiguous. The CDR3 is 13 residues long. From germline, CDR1 is SGHKS and CDR2 YYEKEE (reference sequence).

The CDR3 region is CASSPTSGVYGYTF. The CDR3 nucleotides read TGTGCCAGCAGTCCCACTTCAGGGGTCTATGGCTACACCTTC. The rearrangement joins TRBV28 to TRBJ1-2; a weak D match, TRBD1 (6 bases). The CDR3 spans 14 residues. Germline loops: CDR1 MDHEN, CDR2 SYDVKM. The ends were cut back, 5 bases at V and 4 bases at J, with 14 bases in the middle.

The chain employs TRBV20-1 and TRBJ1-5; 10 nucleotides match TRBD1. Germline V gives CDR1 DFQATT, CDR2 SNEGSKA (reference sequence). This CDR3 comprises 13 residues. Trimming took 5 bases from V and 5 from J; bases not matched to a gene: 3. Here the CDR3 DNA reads TGCAGTGCTTTCGACAGGGGGCATCAGCCCCAGCATTTT. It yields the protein CSAFDRGHQPQHF.